One and the same sample provided the 23 T cell receptor beta chains below, sequenced in a study of shared clonotypes between healthy human individuals. Using immunoSEQ multiplex PCR, the repertoire was profiled, and TCRdb retains in-frame clones only, with some absent. The table lists millions of clones, 80% to 95% of them singletons. The sequenced sample consisted of naive CD4+ T cells from PBMCs. Subset specified: CD45RA+ positively selected. The receptors stem from a man between 18 and 35 years old in good health. Some clones in this sample may be carry-over from other donors' samples.

Concerning this clone itself: Additional DNA sequences in this sample encode the identical CDR3. The chain couples TRBV28 to TRBJ2-2, with D perhaps matching TRBD1 (5 bases). Trimming took 4 bases from V and 4 from J, leaving 7 bases between them. CDR1 MDHEN and CDR2 SYDVKM come from the germline V gene. This CDR3 region has 13 residues. The CDR3 is CASSSQGTGELFF. DNA of the CDR3: TGTGCCAGCAGTTCCCAGGGCACCGGGGAGCTGTTTTTT.

The chain uses TRBV18 and TRBJ1-1, with D unresolved. The V end was cut by 4 bases, the J end by 1 base, with 13 bases between. Germline CDR1 and CDR2: KGHSH and LQKENI. The CDR3 covers 15 residues. The CDR3 DNA is TGTGCCAGCTCACAGTCCCCCGTAGGGAACACTGAAGCTTTCTTT. Translating gives CASSQSPVGNTEAFF. Combining the CDR3 with reference TRBV18 and TRBJ1-1 gives the whole variable domain NAGVMQNPRHLVRRRGQEARLRCSPMKGHSHVYWYRQLPEEGLKFMVYLQKENIIDESGMPKERFSAEFPKEGPSILRIQQVVRGDSAAYFCASSQSPVGNTEAFFGQGTRLTVV.

The gene calls are TRBV10-3 and TRBJ1-5; 9 nucleotides agree with TRBD1. The germline V gene has CDR1 ENHRY and CDR2 SYGVKD. J was trimmed by 6 bases and V by 6 bases; bases with no gene match: 6. This CDR3 contains 14 residues. CDR3 nucleotide sequence: TGTGCCATCAGGGGGGACAGGGATGGTCAGCCCCAGCATTTT. Its translation: CAIRGDRDGQPQHF.

As concerns this clone: At the DNA level, this CDR3 is encoded by other sequences in the same sample as well. DNA of the CDR3: TGTGCCAGCAGGTCGTATGAAAAACTGTTTTTT. Protein product: CASRSYEKLFF. The rearrangement links TRBV28 to TRBJ1-4; no firm D call. The CDR3 spans 11 residues. CDR1 is MDHEN and CDR2 is SYDVKM in the germline V gene. V lost 6 bases and J lost 6, with 5 bases in between.

This sequence joins TRBV10-2 and TRBJ2-7; 9 bases match TRBD1. Per germline, CDR1 WSHSY and CDR2 SAAADI. The CDR3 runs to 15 residues. The trim removed 5 bases at V and 6 bases at J, leaving 11 bases unmatched. The CDR3 DNA reads TGCGCCAGCAGTAGAAACAGGGGGCCAGAGAGCGAGCAGTACTTC. Residues: CASSRNRGPESEQYF.

This clone has just one count. The chain carries TRBV25-1 and TRBJ2-3; 9 nucleotides align to TRBD2. The germline gives CDR1 MGHDK, CDR2 SYGVNS. The CDR3 sequence is 17 residues long. V trimming: 2 bases; J trimming: 2 bases; junction bases outside the gene matches: 8. CDR3 sequence (DNA): TGTGCCAGCAGTGAACGGGATAGCGGGGGATTCACAGATACGCAGTATTTT. It codes for CASSERDSGGFTDTQYF.

The chain couples TRBV9 to TRBJ1-3, with D perhaps TRBD1 (5 bases). The germline V gene has CDR1 SGDLS and CDR2 YYNGEE. The CDR3 consists of 16 residues. The V end was cut by 4 bases, the J end by 0 bases, with 14 bases between. The CDR3 reads CASSPRQSSSGNTIYF. In nucleotides, the CDR3 is TGTGCCAGCAGCCCGCGACAGAGCTCCTCTGGAAACACCATATATTTT.

The rearrangement joins TRBV9 to TRBJ2-7; 12 nucleotides match TRBD2. This CDR3 has 15 amino acids. CDR1 is SGDLS, CDR2 YYNGEE, per germline. V gave up 3 bases and J gave up 3 bases; unmatched junction bases: 4. CDR3 bases: TGTGCCAGCAGCGCGATGACTAGCGGGGGCTACGAGCAGTACTTC. Protein product: CASSAMTSGGYEQYF.

Details on this clone: The same CDR3 arises from other DNA sequences in this sample as well. The chain links TRBV7-2 to TRBJ2-3; TRBD2 matches 9 bases. Germline V CDR1 and CDR2: SGHTA, FQGNSA. CDR3 size: 15 residues. V shed 6 bases and J 3 bases; nucleotides not matched to a gene: 7. CDR3 sequence: CASSSPAGGTDTQYF. The CDR3 coding sequence is TGTGCCAGCAGTTCCCCAGCGGGAGGTACAGATACGCAGTATTTT.

This chain connects TRBV19 to TRBJ1-2, with 8 bases matching TRBD1. The CDR3 covers 16 residues. Germline V gene lookup returns CDR1 LNHDA and CDR2 SQIVND (reference sequence). The V and J ends lost 5 bases and 2 bases, in that order; junction bases with no gene match: 10. The CDR3 DNA follows: TGTGCCAGTAGTTTGACAGGGGAGAGATCCAACTATGGCTACACCTTC. This gives the protein CASSLTGERSNYGYTF.

V usage is TRBV5-4 and J usage is TRBJ2-3, with D hard to call. The germline V gene encodes CDR1 SGHNT and CDR2 YYREEE (reference sequence). The CDR3 spans 15 residues. The germline V and J ends were trimmed by 1 base and 0 bases, with 9 bases remaining between them. The DNA for the CDR3 is TGTGCCAGCAGCTTGTCCCAGCTTAGCACAGATACGCAGTATTTT. Its protein is CASSLSQLSTDTQYF.

J is TRBJ2-5 and V is TRBV18; TRBD1 aligns across 9 bases. The germline V gene encodes CDR1 KGHSH and CDR2 LQKENI. V was clipped by 4 bases and J by 1 base; unmatched bases: 7. CDR3 length: 16 amino acids. The CDR3 coding sequence is TGTGCCAGCTCACTGGGACAGGGAGGAACCCAAGAGACCCAGTACTTC. Amino acid sequence: CASSLGQGGTQETQYF.

On this clone: Other nucleotide sequences from this sample produce the same CDR3. This chain joins TRBV5-1 and TRBJ2-5, with TRBD2 matching 10 bases. The germline CDR1 and CDR2 sequences are SGHRS and YFSETQ. The V gene end was trimmed by 4 bases and the J gene end by 3 bases; junction bases not matched to a gene: 0. This CDR3 is built from 13 residues. The CDR3 region has the DNA TGCGCCAGCAGCGGACTAGCGGAAGAGACCCAGTACTTC. Protein product: CASSGLAEETQYF. The complete variable domain, with remaining parts taken from reference TRBV5-1 and TRBJ2-5, reads KAGVTQTPRYLIKTRGQQVTLSCSPISGHRSVSWYQQTPGQGLQFLFEYFSETQRNKGNFPGRFSGRQFSNSRSEMNVSTLELGDSALYLCASSGLAEETQYFGPGTRLLVL.

The V and J genes are TRBV27 and TRBJ2-5, with D perhaps matching TRBD1 (7 bases). CDR3 length: 12 amino acids. V dropped 7 bases and J dropped 5 bases, with 11 bases sitting between them. Germline values: CDR1 MNHEY, CDR2 SMNVEV (reference sequence). The CDR3 here is CASKSGGETQYF. The CDR3, as DNA: TGTGCCAGCAAATCAGGGGGGGAGACCCAGTACTTC.

The chain uses TRBV27 and TRBJ1-6; tentative D call: TRBD1 (5 bases). CDR1 and CDR2 from the germline V gene are MNHEY and SMNVEV (reference sequence). This CDR3 is built from 15 residues. Deletions cut 2 bases from V and 7 bases from J, with 12 bases between. The CDR3 protein is CASSLRDRGNSPLHF. The CDR3 bases are TGTGCCAGCAGTTTACGAGACAGAGGCAATTCACCCCTCCACTTT.

J is TRBJ2-3 and V is TRBV6-5; TRBD2 aligns across 10 bases. J lost 3 bases, V lost 6 bases, and 6 bases had no gene match. Germline-derived CDR1 and CDR2 are MNHEY and SVGAGI. The CDR3 is made up of 15 amino acids. The CDR3 DNA reads TGTGCCAGCAGGTTGGCTAGCGGGAGAACAGATACGCAGTATTTT. This encodes CASRLASGRTDTQYF.

This rearrangement joins TRBV5-4 to TRBJ2-5; 11 bases line up with TRBD2. The germline V gene has CDR1 SGHNT and CDR2 YYREEE (reference sequence). The CDR3 is made up of 16 amino acids. J lost 2 bases, V lost 4 bases, and 7 bases had no gene match. CDR3 sequence reads: CASSHGGLAGQETQYF. Here the CDR3 DNA reads TGTGCCAGCAGCCACGGTGGACTAGCGGGTCAAGAGACCCAGTACTTC.

The chain links TRBV7-2 to TRBJ2-7; 10 bases are shared with TRBD2. Per germline, CDR1 SGHTA and CDR2 FQGNSA. V shed 5 bases and J 2 bases; nucleotides not matched to a gene: 3. This CDR3 has 14 residues. CDR3 nucleotides: TGTGCCAGCAGCCGGAGCGGGAGGGCCTACGAGCAGTACTTC. Its protein is CASSRSGRAYEQYF. Full variable domain (outside the CDR3, taken from reference TRBV7-2 and TRBJ2-7): GAGVSQSPSNKVTEKGKDVELRCDPISGHTALYWYRQSLGQGLEFLIYFQGNSAPDKSGLPSDRFSAERTGGSVSTLTIQRTQQEDSAVYLCASSRSGRAYEQYFGPGTRLTVT.

On this clone: Other DNA sequences in this specimen translate into the identical CDR3. This chain links TRBV9 with TRBJ2-2; D gene uncertain. The V end was cut by 3 bases, the J end by 0 bases, with 6 bases between. This CDR3 is built from 14 residues. Germline CDR1 and CDR2: SGDLS and YYNGEE. The CDR3 sequence: CASSARTNTGELFF. The CDR3 bases are TGTGCCAGCAGCGCCCGAACGAACACCGGGGAGCTGTTTTTT.

This chain links TRBV14 with TRBJ1-1; 9 nucleotides align to TRBD1. This CDR3 is built from 18 residues. Germline V gene lookup returns CDR1 SGHDN and CDR2 FVKESK. V lost 0 bases and J lost 4; bases outside the gene matches: 12. DNA for the CDR3: TGTGCCAGCAGCCAAGAAGGGTCCTGGACAGGGGTAAGCACTGAAGCTTTCTTT. Its translation is CASSQEGSWTGVSTEAFF.

This rearrangement joins TRBV4-2 to TRBJ2-7; 10 nucleotides agree with TRBD2. The CDR3 totals 15 residues. V dropped 5 bases and J dropped 7; count of bases not matched to a gene: 11. Per germline, CDR1 LGHNA and CDR2 YNFKEQ. The CDR3 is CASSSQAGGPWEQYF. DNA of the CDR3: TGTGCCAGCAGCTCCCAAGCGGGAGGGCCGTGGGAGCAGTACTTC.

This sequence joins TRBV28 and TRBJ2-7, with 8 bases matching TRBD1. The CDR3 sequence is 13 residues long. Germline V CDR1 and CDR2: MDHEN, SYDVKM. V was clipped by 6 bases and J by 5 bases; unmatched bases: 6. The CDR3 reads CASRWTGRDEQYF. The CDR3 coding sequence is TGTGCCAGCAGGTGGACAGGGAGAGACGAGCAGTACTTC.

This sequence joins TRBV11-2 and TRBJ2-1; D not resolved. CDR3 length: 18 amino acids. From germline, CDR1 is SGHAT and CDR2 FQNNGV. Trimming pared 0 bases from V and 9 bases from J, leaving 24 bases between. CDR3 coding DNA: TGTGCCAGCAGCTTAGACCCGGTTGGCGCTGGGGTTCATGTTGAGCAGTTCTTC. Its protein product is CASSLDPVGAGVHVEQFF.